These 18 T cell receptor beta chains were sequenced from one sample in a study of T cell changes during pregnancy in multiple sclerosis. The assay was immunoSEQ multiplex PCR, and TCRdb's table has in-frame clones only and misses some. Among roughly 60,000 clones listed, more than 90% were seen once. The specimen was peripheral blood, collected in the second trimester of pregnancy. The source is a female donor with multiple sclerosis, enrolled in a pregnancy study.

The chain's CDR3 is CASSPGAGDNEQFF. The CDR3 DNA is TGTGCCAGCTCACCAGGGGCAGGAGACAATGAGCAGTTCTTC. The V and J genes are TRBV18 and TRBJ2-1; TRBD1 might be the D (5 bases). Deletions cut 2 bases from V and 5 bases from J, with 10 bases between. In germline, CDR1 is KGHSH, CDR2 LQKENI. This CDR3 region has 14 residues.

J is TRBJ2-5 and V is TRBV19; D might be TRBD2 (5 bases). Germline values: CDR1 LNHDA, CDR2 SQIVND (reference sequence). This CDR3 spans 12 amino acids. V lost 6 bases and J 7 bases, leaving 12 bases between the germline ends. The CDR3 protein is CASRAAAGTQYF. The CDR3 DNA reads TGTGCCAGTAGGGCAGCGGCGGGGACCCAGTACTTC.

The rearrangement joins TRBV6-1 to TRBJ1-1; 9 bases map to TRBD1. The CDR3 runs 19 residues. Germline CDR1 and CDR2: MNHNS and SASEGT. V lost 3 bases, J lost 4 bases, and 18 bases stayed unmatched. The CDR3, as DNA: TGTGCCAGCAGTGATCGCTACAGGGGGCGCATGAGTGAGGCCACTGAAGCTTTCTTT. Amino acid sequence: CASSDRYRGRMSEATEAFF.

J is TRBJ2-3 and V is TRBV9; 7 nucleotides align to TRBD2. The CDR3 totals 13 residues. V lost 7 bases to trimming and J lost 5 bases; unmatched junction nucleotides: 7. CDR1 is SGDLS, CDR2 YYNGEE, per germline. CDR3 sequence (DNA): TGTGCCAGCGCGGGAGTCCGGGGAGATACGCAGTATTTT. Translation: CASAGVRGDTQYF. Based on the CDR3 plus reference TRBV9 and TRBJ2-3, the full variable domain is DSGVTQTPKHLITATGQRVTLRCSPRSGDLSVYWYQQSLDQGLQFLIQYYNGEERAKGNILERFSAQQFPDLHSELNLSSLELGDSALYFCASAGVRGDTQYFGPGTRLTVL.

The V call is TRBV18, the J call TRBJ1-2, with D possibly matching TRBD1 (5 bases). Trimming pared 4 bases from V and 3 bases from J, leaving 21 bases between. Germline V gene sequence: CDR1 KGHSH, CDR2 LQKENI. The CDR3 sequence is 17 residues long. The CDR3 is CASSLNNMGLGHYGYTF. DNA for the CDR3: TGTGCCAGCTCACTGAATAATATGGGACTGGGGCACTATGGCTACACCTTC.

The count of this clone is one. The chain links TRBV4-2 to TRBJ2-1; D gene ambiguous. The CDR3 runs to 13 residues. V was cut by 4 bases and J by 9 bases, with 13 bases left in between. The germline CDR1 and CDR2 sequences are LGHNA and YNFKEQ. CDR3 sequence: CASSPPAGTEQFF. In DNA, the CDR3 is TGTGCCAGCAGCCCCCCAGCAGGAACTGAGCAGTTCTTC.

The chain employs TRBV15 and TRBJ1-5; D is uncertain. From germline, CDR1 is LNHNV and CDR2 YYDKDF (reference sequence). The CDR3 is 17 amino acids. V was pared by 2 bases and J by 3 bases, with 17 bases between. The CDR3 here is CATSRSGNRPINQPQHF. The DNA of the CDR3 is TGTGCCACCAGCAGAAGTGGCAACAGACCAATCAATCAGCCCCAGCATTTT. The full variable domain, in which reference TRBV15 and TRBJ1-5 provide the parts outside the CDR3, is DAMVIQNPRYQVTQFGKPVTLSCSQTLNHNVMYWYQQKSSQAPKLLFHYYDKDFNNEADTPDNFQSRRPNTSFCFLDIRSPGLGDTAMYLCATSRSGNRPINQPQHFGDGTRLSIL.

The chain employs TRBV11-2 and TRBJ2-7, with 12 bases lining up with TRBD1. The germline V gene has CDR1 SGHAT and CDR2 FQNNGV. The CDR3 runs 15 residues. V dropped 7 bases and J dropped 3; count of bases not matched to a gene: 7. The CDR3 loop reads CASNPGTGGFYEQYF. The DNA of the CDR3 is TGTGCCAGCAACCCCGGGACAGGGGGCTTCTACGAGCAGTACTTC. The full variable domain, with the rest looked up from reference TRBV11-2 and TRBJ2-7, is EAGVAQSPRYKIIEKRQSVAFWCNPISGHATLYWYQQILGQGPKLLIQFQNNGVVDDSQLPKDRFSAERLKGVDSTLKIQPAKLEDSAVYLCASNPGTGGFYEQYFGPGTRLTVT.

This chain connects TRBV29-1 to TRBJ2-3; D is unresolved. Between the trimmed V and J ends, which lost 6 bases and 6 bases, there was a span of 10 bases. In germline, CDR1 is SQVTM, CDR2 ANQGSEA. The length of the CDR3 is 11 residues. The CDR3 nucleotides are TGCAGCGTAGTACAAACCGATACGCAGTATTTT. This sequence encodes CSVVQTDTQYF.

The genes are TRBV7-3 and TRBJ2-1; 8 bases agree with TRBD1. CDR3 size: 13 residues. V dropped 5 bases and J dropped 6; count of bases not matched to a gene: 3. Germline CDR1 SGHTA, CDR2 FQGTGA. As DNA, the CDR3 is TGTGCCAGCAGCCTAGGGACAGGCAATGAGCAGTTCTTC. Residues: CASSLGTGNEQFF.

The chain combines TRBV11-1 with TRBJ1-1, with D uncertain. Per the germline V gene, CDR1 is SGHAT and CDR2 is FQDESV (reference sequence). This CDR3 contains 13 residues. Deletions cut 1 base from V and 1 base from J, with 4 bases between. Here the CDR3 DNA reads TGTGCCAGCAGCTTAGTATCGAACACTGAAGCTTTCTTT. Translating it yields CASSLVSNTEAFF.

Regarding this clone: A read error may account for a junction end that differs from germline. The chain couples TRBV9 to TRBJ1-6; TRBD1 agrees at 8 bases. Germline V lookup: CDR1 SGDLS, CDR2 YYNGEE. This CDR3 has 12 amino acids. The CDR3 reads CASSSGQGKLNF. The CDR3 DNA reads as TGTGCCAGCAGCTCCGGACAGGGAAAGTTAAACTTT.

This clone was detected only once. V and J are TRBV4-1 and TRBJ2-5; possible D gene TRBD2, 5 bases. Trimming removed 1 base from V and 5 bases from J, with 11 bases in between. The CDR3 runs 14 residues. The germline V gene has CDR1 MGHRA and CDR2 YSYEKL. This CDR3 reads CASSQVAGVETQYF. Written as DNA, the CDR3 is TGCGCCAGCAGCCAAGTAGCCGGGGTGGAGACCCAGTACTTC.

The chain combines TRBV5-4 with TRBJ2-5, with D possibly TRBD2 on 5 matching bases. Deletions cut 0 bases from V and 6 bases from J, with 15 bases between. CDR1 and CDR2 from the germline V gene are SGHNT and YYREEE (reference sequence). CDR3 length: 15 amino acids. This CDR3 is CASSLATGIGKTQYF. The CDR3 DNA sequence: TGTGCCAGCAGCTTGGCTACCGGGATTGGAAAGACCCAGTACTTC. Looking up the rest from reference TRBV5-4 and TRBJ2-5 gives the full variable domain: ETGVTQSPTHLIKTRGQQVTLRCSSQSGHNTVSWYQQALGQGPQFIFQYYREEENGRGNFPPRFSGLQFPNYSSELNVNALELDDSALYLCASSLATGIGKTQYFGPGTRLLVL.

The chain carries TRBV6-5 and TRBJ1-5; perhaps TRBD1 as D (5 bases). V dropped 6 bases and J dropped 2 bases, with 14 bases sitting between them. Germline V gene lookup returns CDR1 MNHEY and CDR2 SVGAGI. The CDR3 extends over 15 amino acids. The CDR3 is CASRLTVYGNQPQHF. CDR3 sequence (DNA): TGTGCCAGCAGACTGACAGTTTATGGCAATCAGCCCCAGCATTTT.

This chain connects TRBV28 to TRBJ2-7, with 10 bases aligning to TRBD1. Germline V gene data show CDR1 as MDHEN and CDR2 as SYDVKM. The V segment lost 6 bases and the J segment 0 bases; nucleotides outside the gene matches: 5. The CDR3 consists of 15 residues. CDR3 protein: CASSQGTGASYEQYF. The CDR3 DNA sequence: TGTGCCAGCAGCCAAGGGACAGGGGCCTCCTACGAGCAGTACTTC.

The chain carries TRBV9 and TRBJ2-5; D is unclear. Germline loops: CDR1 SGDLS, CDR2 YYNGEE. Trimming removed 2 bases from V and 4 bases from J, with 9 bases in between. This CDR3 spans 13 amino acids. The CDR3 loop is CASSVGPLETQYF. CDR3 nucleotide sequence: TGTGCCAGCAGCGTTGGCCCCCTAGAGACCCAGTACTTC. The full variable domain, rest sourced from reference TRBV9 and TRBJ2-5, is DSGVTQTPKHLITATGQRVTLRCSPRSGDLSVYWYQQSLDQGLQFLIQYYNGEERAKGNILERFSAQQFPDLHSELNLSSLELGDSALYFCASSVGPLETQYFGPGTRLLVL.

The chain employs TRBV27 and TRBJ1-4; 7 bases match TRBD1. Germline V gene sequence: CDR1 MNHEY, CDR2 SMNVEV (reference sequence). The CDR3 totals 12 residues. The V and J ends lost 10 bases and 3 bases, in that order; junction bases with no gene match: 2. The CDR3 sequence: CAMDRSNEKLFF. Written as DNA, the CDR3 is TGTGCCATGGACAGGTCTAATGAAAAACTGTTTTTT.